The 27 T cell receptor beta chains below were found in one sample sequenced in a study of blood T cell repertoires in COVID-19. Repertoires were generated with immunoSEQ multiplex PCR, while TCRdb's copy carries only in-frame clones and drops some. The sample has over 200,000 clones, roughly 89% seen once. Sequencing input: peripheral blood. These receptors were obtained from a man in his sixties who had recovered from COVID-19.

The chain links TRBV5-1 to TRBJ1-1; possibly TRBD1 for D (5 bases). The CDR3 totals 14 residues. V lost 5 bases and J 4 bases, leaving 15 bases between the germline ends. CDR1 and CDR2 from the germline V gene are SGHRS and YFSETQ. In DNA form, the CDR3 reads TGCGCCAGCAGTCCAACCGACAGCCCCACTGAAGCTTTCTTT. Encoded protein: CASSPTDSPTEAFF.

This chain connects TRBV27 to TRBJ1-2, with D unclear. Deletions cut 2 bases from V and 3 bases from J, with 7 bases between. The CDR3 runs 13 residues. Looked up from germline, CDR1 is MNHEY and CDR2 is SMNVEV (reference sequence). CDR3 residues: CASSLDGYYGYTF. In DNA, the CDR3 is TGTGCCAGCAGTTTAGACGGGTACTATGGCTACACCTTC.

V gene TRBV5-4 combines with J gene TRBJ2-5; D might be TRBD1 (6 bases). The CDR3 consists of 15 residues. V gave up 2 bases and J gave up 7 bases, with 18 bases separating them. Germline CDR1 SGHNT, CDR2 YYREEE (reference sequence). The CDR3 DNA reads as TGTGCCAGCAGCTTTTCAACAGGGCGTGGAGGGACCCAGTACTTC. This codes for CASSFSTGRGGTQYF.

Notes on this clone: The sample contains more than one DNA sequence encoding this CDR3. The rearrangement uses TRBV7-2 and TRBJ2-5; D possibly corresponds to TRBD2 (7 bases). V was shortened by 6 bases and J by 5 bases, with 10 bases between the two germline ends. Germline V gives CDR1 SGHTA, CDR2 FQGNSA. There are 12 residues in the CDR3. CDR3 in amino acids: CASSRGGETQYF. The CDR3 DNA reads TGTGCCAGCAGTAGGGGGGGGGAGACCCAGTACTTC.

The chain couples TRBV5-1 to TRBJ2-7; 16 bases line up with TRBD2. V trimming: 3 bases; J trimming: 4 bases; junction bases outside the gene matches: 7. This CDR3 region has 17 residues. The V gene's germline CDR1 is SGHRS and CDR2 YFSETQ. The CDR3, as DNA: TGCGCCAGCAGCTCAGGGACTAGCGGGGGGGCCTCGTACGAGCAGTACTTC. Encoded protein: CASSSGTSGGASYEQYF.

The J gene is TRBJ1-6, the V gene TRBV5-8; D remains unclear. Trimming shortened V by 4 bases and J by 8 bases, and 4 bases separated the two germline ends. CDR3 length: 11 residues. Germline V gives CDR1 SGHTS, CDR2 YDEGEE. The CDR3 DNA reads TGTGCCAGCAGCCAGTATTCACCCCTCCACTTT. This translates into CASSQYSPLHF. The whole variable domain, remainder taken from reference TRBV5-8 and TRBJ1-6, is EAGVTQSPTHLIKTRGQQATLRCSPISGHTSVYWYQQALGLGLQFLLWYDEGEERNRGNFPPRFSGRQFPNYSSELNVNALELEDSALYLCASSQYSPLHFGNGTRLTVT.

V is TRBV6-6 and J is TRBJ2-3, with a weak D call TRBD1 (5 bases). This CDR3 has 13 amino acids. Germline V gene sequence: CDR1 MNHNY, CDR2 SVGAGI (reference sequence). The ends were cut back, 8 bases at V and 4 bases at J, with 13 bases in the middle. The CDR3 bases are TGTGCCAGCTCAAGCAGGGCCGCAGATACGCAGTATTTT. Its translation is CASSSRAADTQYF.

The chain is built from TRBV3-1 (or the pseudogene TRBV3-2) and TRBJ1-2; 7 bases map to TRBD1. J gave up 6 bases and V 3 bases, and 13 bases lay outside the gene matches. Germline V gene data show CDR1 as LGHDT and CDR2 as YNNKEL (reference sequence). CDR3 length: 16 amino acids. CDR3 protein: CASSHLITGAGNGYTF. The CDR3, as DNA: TGTGCCAGCAGCCACCTTATCACAGGGGCGGGAAATGGCTACACCTTC.

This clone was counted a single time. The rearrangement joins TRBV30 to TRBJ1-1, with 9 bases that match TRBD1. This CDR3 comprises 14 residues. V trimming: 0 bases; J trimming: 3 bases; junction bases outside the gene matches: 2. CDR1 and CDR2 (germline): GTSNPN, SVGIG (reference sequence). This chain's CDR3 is CAWSVGTGYTEAFF. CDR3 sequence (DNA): TGTGCCTGGAGTGTGGGGACAGGGTACACTGAAGCTTTCTTT.

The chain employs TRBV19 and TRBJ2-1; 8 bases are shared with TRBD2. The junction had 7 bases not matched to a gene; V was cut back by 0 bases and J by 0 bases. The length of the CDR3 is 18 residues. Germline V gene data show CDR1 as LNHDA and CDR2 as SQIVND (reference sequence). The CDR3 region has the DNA TGTGCCAGTAGTATAGACTCACTAGCGGAGAGCTCCTACAATGAGCAGTTCTTC. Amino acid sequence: CASSIDSLAESSYNEQFF. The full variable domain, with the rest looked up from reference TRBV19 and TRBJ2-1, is DGGITQSPKYLFRKEGQNVTLSCEQNLNHDAMYWYRQDPGQGLRLIYYSQIVNDFQKGDIAEGYSVSREKKESFPLTVTSAQKNPTAFYLCASSIDSLAESSYNEQFFGPGTRLTVL.

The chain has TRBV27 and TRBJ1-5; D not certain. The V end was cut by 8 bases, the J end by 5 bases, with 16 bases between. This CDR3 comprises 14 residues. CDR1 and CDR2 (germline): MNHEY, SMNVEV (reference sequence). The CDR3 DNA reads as TGTGCCAGCTCCCGGTCCCGGAGGGATCAGCCCCAGCATTTT. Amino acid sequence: CASSRSRRDQPQHF.

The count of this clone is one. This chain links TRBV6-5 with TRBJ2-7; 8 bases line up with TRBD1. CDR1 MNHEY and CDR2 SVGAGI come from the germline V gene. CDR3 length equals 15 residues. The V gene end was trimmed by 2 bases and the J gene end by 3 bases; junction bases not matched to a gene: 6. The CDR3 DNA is TGTGCCAGCAGTTACGGGACAGGTATTGGCTACGAGCAGTACTTC. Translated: CASSYGTGIGYEQYF.

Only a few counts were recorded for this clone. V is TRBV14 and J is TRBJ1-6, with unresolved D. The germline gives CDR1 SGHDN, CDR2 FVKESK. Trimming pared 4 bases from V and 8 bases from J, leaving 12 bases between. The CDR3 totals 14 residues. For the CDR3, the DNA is TGTGCCAGCAGCCTAGAGAGGATAGATTCACCCCTCCACTTT. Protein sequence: CASSLERIDSPLHF. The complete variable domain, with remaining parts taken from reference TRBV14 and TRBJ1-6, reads EAGVTQFPSHSVIEKGQTVTLRCDPISGHDNLYWYRRVMGKEIKFLLHFVKESKQDESGMPNNRFLAERTGGTYSTLKVQPAELEDSGVYFCASSLERIDSPLHFGNGTRLTVT.

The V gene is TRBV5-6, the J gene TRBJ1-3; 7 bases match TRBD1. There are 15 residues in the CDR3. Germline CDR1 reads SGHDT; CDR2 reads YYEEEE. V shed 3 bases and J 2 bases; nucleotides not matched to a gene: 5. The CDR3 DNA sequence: TGTGCCAGCAGCTGGAGACAGGGAACTGGAAACACCATATATTTT. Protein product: CASSWRQGTGNTIYF.

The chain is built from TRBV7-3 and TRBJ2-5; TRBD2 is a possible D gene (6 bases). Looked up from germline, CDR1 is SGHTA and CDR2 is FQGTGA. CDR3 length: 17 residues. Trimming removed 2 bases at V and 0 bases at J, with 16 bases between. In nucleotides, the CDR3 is TGTGCCAGCAGCTTAGGCCCTAGCGTCGATCACCAAGAGACCCAGTACTTC. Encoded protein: CASSLGPSVDHQETQYF.

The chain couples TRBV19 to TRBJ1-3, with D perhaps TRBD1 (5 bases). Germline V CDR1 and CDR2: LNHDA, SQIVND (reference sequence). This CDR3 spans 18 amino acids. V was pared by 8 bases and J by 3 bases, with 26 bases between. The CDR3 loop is CASLSFPRRGADGNTIYF. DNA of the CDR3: TGTGCCAGTCTATCCTTCCCGAGGCGGGGCGCGGATGGAAACACCATATATTTT.

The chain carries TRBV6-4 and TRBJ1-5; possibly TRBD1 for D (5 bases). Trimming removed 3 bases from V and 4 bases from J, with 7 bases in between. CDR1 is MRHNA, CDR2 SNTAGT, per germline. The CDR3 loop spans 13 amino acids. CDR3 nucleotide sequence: TGTGCCAGCAGTGAGACAGTTAATCAGCCCCAGCATTTT. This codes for CASSETVNQPQHF.

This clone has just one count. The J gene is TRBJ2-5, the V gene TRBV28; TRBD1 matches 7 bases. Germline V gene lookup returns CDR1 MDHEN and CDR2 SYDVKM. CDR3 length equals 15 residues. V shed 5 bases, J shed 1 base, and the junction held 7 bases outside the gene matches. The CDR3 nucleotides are TGTGCCAGCAGTAACCCGGGACAGACCCAAGAGACCCAGTACTTC. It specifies CASSNPGQTQETQYF.

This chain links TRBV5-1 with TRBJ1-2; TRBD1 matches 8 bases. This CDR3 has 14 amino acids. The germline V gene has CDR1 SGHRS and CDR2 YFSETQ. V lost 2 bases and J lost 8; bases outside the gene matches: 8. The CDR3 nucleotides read TGCGCCAGCAGCTTAGAAGGACAGGGCCGGGGCTACACCTTC. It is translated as CASSLEGQGRGYTF.

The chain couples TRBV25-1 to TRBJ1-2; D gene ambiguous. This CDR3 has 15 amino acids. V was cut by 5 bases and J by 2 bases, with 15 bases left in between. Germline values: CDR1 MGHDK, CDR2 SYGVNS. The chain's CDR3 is CASSPHASVNYGYTF. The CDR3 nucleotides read TGTGCCAGCAGTCCCCACGCGTCGGTGAACTATGGCTACACCTTC.

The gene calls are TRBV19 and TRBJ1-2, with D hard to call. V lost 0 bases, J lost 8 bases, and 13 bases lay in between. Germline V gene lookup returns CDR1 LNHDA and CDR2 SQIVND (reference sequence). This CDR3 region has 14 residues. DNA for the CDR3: TGTGCCAGTAGTATAGATCGAGGCTCCGGCGGCTACACCTTC. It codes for CASSIDRGSGGYTF.

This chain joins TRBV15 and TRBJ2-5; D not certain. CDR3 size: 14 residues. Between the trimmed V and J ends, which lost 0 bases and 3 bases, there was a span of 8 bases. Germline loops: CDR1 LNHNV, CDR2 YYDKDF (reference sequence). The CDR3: CATSRDLAEETQYF. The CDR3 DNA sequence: TGTGCCACCAGCAGAGATTTGGCGGAAGAGACCCAGTACTTC. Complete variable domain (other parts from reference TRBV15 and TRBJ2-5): DAMVIQNPRYQVTQFGKPVTLSCSQTLNHNVMYWYQQKSSQAPKLLFHYYDKDFNNEADTPDNFQSRRPNTSFCFLDIRSPGLGDTAMYLCATSRDLAEETQYFGPGTRLLVL.

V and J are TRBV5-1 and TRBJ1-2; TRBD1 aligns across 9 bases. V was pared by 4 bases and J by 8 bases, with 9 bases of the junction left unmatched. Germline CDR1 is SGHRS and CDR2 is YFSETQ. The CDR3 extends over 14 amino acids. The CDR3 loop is CASSPEGQGQGYTF. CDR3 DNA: TGCGCCAGCAGCCCGGAGGGACAGGGTCAGGGCTACACCTTC.

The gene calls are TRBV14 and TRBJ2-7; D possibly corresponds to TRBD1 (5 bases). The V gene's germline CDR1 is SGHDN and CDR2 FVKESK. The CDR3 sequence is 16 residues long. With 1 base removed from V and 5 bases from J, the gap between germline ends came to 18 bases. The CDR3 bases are TGTGCCAGCAGCCAAGGGGCAGGGCCTCGCGTAGACGAGCAGTACTTC. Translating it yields CASSQGAGPRVDEQYF.

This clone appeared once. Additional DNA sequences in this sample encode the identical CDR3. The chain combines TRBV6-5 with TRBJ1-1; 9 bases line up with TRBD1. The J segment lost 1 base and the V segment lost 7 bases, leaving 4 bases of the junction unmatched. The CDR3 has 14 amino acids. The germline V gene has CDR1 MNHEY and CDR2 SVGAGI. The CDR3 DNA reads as TGTGCCAGCACCCCGGGACAGGGGAACACTGAAGCTTTCTTT. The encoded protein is CASTPGQGNTEAFF.

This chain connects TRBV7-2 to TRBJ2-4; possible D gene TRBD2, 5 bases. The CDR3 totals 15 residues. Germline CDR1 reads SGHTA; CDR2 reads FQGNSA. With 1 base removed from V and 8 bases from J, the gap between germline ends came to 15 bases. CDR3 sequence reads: CASSLGGSGRDIQYF. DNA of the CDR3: TGTGCCAGCAGCTTAGGCGGGTCAGGCCGAGACATTCAGTACTTC.

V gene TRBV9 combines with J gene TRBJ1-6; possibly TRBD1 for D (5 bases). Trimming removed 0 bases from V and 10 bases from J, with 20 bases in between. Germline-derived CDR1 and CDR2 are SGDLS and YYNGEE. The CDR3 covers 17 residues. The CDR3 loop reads CASSVEIGETVSSPLHF. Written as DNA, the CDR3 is TGTGCCAGCAGCGTAGAAATTGGCGAGACAGTAAGCTCACCCCTCCACTTT. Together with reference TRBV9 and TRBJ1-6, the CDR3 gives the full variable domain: DSGVTQTPKHLITATGQRVTLRCSPRSGDLSVYWYQQSLDQGLQFLIQYYNGEERAKGNILERFSAQQFPDLHSELNLSSLELGDSALYFCASSVEIGETVSSPLHFGNGTRLTVT.